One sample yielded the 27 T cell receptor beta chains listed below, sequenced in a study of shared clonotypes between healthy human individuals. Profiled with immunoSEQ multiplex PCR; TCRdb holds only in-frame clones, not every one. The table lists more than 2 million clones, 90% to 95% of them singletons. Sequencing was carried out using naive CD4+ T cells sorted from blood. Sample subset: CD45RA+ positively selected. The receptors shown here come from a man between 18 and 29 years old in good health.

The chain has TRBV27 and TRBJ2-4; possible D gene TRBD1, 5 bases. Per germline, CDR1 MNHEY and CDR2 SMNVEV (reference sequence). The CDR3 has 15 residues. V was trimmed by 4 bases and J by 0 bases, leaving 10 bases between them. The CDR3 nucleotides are TGTGCCAGCAGTTCTCCGACAGAAGCCAAAAACATTCAGTACTTC. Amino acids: CASSSPTEAKNIQYF.

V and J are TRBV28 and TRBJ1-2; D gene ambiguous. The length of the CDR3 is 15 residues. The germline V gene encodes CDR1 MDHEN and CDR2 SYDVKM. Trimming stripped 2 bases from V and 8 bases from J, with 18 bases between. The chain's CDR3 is CASSLMGASPGGYTF. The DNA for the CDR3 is TGTGCCAGCAGTTTAATGGGCGCCTCTCCGGGAGGCTACACCTTC.

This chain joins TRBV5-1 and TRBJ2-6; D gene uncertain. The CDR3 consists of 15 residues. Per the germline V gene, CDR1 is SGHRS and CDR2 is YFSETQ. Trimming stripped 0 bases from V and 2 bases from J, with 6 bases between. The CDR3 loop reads CASSLGPTGANVLTF. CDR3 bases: TGCGCCAGCAGCTTGGGACCGACTGGGGCCAACGTCCTGACTTTC.

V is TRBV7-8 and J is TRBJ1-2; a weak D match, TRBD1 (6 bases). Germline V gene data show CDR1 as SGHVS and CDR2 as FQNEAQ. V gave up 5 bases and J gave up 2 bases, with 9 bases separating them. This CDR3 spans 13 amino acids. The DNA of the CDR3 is TGTGCCAGCAGCGAGGACAGAAACTATGGCTACACCTTC. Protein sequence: CASSEDRNYGYTF.

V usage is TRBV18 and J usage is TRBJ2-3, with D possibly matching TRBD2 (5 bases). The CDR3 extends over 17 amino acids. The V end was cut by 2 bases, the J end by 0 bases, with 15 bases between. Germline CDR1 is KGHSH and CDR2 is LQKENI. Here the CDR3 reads CASSPRGFGGSTDTQYF. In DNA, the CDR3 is TGTGCCAGCTCACCAAGAGGGTTTGGTGGGAGCACAGATACGCAGTATTTT. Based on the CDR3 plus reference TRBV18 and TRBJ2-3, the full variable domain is NAGVMQNPRHLVRRRGQEARLRCSPMKGHSHVYWYRQLPEEGLKFMVYLQKENIIDESGMPKERFSAEFPKEGPSILRIQQVVRGDSAAYFCASSPRGFGGSTDTQYFGPGTRLTVL.

CDR3 residues: CASSSTGTKQGETQYF. CDR3 sequence (DNA): TGCGCCAGCAGCTCAACCGGGACTAAACAGGGGGAGACCCAGTACTTC. The chain combines TRBV5-1 with TRBJ2-5; D tentatively reads TRBD1 or TRBD2 (7 bases each). CDR1 is SGHRS and CDR2 is YFSETQ in the germline V gene. Trimming pared 3 bases from V and 5 bases from J, leaving 20 bases between. CDR3 length: 16 amino acids.

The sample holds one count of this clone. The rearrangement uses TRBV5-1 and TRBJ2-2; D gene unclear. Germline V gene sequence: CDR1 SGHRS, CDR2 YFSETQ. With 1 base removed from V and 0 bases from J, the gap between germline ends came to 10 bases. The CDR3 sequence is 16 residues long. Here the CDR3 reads CASSLQAAPNTGELFF. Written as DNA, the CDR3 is TGCGCCAGCAGCTTGCAGGCCGCACCGAACACCGGGGAGCTGTTTTTT.

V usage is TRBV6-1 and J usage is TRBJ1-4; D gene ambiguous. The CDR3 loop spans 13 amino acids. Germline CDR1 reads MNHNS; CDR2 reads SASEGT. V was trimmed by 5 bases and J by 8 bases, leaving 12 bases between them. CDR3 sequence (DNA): TGTGCCAGCAGTCCCTCCACTGGGGAAAAACTGTTTTTT. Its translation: CASSPSTGEKLFF.

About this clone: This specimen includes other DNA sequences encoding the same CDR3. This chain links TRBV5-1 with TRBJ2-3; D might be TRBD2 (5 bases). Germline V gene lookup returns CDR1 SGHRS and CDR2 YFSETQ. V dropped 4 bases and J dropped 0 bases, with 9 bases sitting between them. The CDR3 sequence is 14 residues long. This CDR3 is CASSAGSSTDTQYF. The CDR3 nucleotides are TGCGCCAGCAGCGCGGGTAGTAGCACAGATACGCAGTATTTT.

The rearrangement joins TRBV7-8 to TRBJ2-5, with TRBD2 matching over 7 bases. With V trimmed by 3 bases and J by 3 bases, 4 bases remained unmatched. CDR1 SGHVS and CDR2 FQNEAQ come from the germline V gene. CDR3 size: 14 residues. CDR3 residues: CASSLRRGKETQYF. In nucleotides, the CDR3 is TGTGCCAGCAGCTTGAGGCGGGGGAAAGAGACCCAGTACTTC.

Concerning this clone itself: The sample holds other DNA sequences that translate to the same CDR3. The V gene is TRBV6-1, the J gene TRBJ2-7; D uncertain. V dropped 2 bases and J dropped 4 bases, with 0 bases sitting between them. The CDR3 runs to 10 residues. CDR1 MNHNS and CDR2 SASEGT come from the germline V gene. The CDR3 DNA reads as TGTGCCAGCAGTGAATACGAGCAGTACTTC. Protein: CASSEYEQYF.

CDR3 residues: CASSLLENEKLFF. CDR3 nucleotides: TGTGCCAGCAGTTTATTGGAAAATGAAAAACTGTTTTTT. This sequence joins TRBV27 and TRBJ1-4; D unclear. The ends were cut back, 1 base at V and 5 bases at J, with 5 bases in the middle. CDR1 is MNHEY and CDR2 is SMNVEV in the germline V gene (reference sequence). The CDR3 has 13 amino acids.

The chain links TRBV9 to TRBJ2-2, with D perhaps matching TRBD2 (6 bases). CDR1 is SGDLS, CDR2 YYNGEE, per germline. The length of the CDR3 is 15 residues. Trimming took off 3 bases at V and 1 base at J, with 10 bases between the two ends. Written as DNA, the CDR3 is TGTGCCAGCAGCGGAAGCGGGCGGAACACCGGGGAGCTGTTTTTT. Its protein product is CASSGSGRNTGELFF.

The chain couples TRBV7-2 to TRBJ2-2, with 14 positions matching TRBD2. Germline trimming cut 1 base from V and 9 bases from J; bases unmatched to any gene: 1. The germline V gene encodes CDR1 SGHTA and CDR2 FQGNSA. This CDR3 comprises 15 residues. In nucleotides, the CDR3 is TGTGCCAGCAGCTTAGGGACTAGCGGGAGGCGGGAGCTGTTTTTT. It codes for CASSLGTSGRRELFF.

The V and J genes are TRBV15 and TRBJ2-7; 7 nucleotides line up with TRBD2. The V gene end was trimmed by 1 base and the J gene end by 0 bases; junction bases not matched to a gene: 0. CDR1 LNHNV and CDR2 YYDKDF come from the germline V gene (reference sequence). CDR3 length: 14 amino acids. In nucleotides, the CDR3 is TGTGCCACCAGCAGAGCGGGAGGCTCCTACGAGCAGTACTTC. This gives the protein CATSRAGGSYEQYF. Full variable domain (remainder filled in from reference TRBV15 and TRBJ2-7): DAMVIQNPRYQVTQFGKPVTLSCSQTLNHNVMYWYQQKSSQAPKLLFHYYDKDFNNEADTPDNFQSRRPNTSFCFLDIRSPGLGDTAMYLCATSRAGGSYEQYFGPGTRLTVT.

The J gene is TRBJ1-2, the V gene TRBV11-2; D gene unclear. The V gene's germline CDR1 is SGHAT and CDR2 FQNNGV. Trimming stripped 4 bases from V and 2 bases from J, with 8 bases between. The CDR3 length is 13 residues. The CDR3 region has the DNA TGTGCCAGCAGCTCGCAAAGGAACTATGGCTACACCTTC. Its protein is CASSSQRNYGYTF.

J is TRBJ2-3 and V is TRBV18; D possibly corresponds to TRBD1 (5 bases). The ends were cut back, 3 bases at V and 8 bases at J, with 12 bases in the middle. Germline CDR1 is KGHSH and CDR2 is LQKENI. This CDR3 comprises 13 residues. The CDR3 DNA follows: TGTGCCAGCTCACCCGCAGGGCCCGGTACGCAGTATTTT. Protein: CASSPAGPGTQYF.

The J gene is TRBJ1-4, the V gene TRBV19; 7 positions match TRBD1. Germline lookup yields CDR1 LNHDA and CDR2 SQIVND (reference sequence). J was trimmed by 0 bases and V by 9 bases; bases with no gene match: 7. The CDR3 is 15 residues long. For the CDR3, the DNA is TGTGCCAGCCGGGACAGATCCTCAACTAATGAAAAACTGTTTTTT. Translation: CASRDRSSTNEKLFF.

CDR3 loop: CASSLVLAAPGNEQFF. Here the CDR3 DNA reads TGTGCCAGCAGCTTAGTCCTAGCGGCACCCGGGAATGAGCAGTTCTTC. V usage is TRBV13 and J usage is TRBJ2-1, with TRBD2 matching 7 bases. The ends lost 1 base at V and 7 bases at J; junction bases unmatched: 10. CDR1 PRHDT and CDR2 FYEKMQ come from the germline V gene (reference sequence). The CDR3 runs 16 residues.

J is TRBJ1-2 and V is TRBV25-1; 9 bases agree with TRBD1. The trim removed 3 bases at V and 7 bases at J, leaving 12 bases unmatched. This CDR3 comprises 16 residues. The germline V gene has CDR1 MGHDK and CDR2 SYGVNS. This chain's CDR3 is CASSDHGQGIGRGYTF. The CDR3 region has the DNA TGTGCCAGCAGTGACCACGGACAGGGGATTGGACGTGGCTACACCTTC.

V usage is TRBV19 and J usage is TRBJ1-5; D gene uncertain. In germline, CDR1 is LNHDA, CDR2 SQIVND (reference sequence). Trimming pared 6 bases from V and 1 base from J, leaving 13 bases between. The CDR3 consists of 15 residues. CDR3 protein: CASSPPYRSNQPQHF. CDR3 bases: TGTGCCAGTAGCCCCCCTTACAGAAGCAATCAGCCCCAGCATTTT.

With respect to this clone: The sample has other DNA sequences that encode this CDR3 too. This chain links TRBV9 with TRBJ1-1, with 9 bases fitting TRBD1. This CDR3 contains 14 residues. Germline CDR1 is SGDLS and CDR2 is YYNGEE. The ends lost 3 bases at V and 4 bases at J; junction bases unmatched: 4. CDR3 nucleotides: TGTGCCAGCAGCGCGGGACAGGGTAGCACTGAAGCTTTCTTT. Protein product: CASSAGQGSTEAFF.

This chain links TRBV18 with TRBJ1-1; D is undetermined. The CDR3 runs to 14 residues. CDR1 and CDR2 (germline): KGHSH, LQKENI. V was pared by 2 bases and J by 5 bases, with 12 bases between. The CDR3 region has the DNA TGTGCCAGCTCACCAGGAAGGGAAGAAACTGAAGCTTTCTTT. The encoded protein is CASSPGREETEAFF.

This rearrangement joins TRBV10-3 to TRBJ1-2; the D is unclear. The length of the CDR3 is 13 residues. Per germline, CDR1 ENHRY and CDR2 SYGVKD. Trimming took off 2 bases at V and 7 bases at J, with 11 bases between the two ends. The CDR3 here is CAISEIEATGYTF. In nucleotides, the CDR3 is TGTGCCATCAGTGAGATTGAGGCGACTGGCTACACCTTC.

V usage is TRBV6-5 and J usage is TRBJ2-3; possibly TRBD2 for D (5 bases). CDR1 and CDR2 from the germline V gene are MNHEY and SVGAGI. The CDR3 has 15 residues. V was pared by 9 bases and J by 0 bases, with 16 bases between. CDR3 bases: TGTGCCAGTAAAGAGGGCCCTACTAGCACAGATACGCAGTATTTT. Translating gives CASKEGPTSTDTQYF.

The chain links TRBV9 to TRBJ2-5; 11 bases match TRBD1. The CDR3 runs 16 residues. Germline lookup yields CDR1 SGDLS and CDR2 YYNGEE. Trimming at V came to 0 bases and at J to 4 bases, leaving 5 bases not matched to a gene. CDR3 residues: CASSVGTGGESETQYF. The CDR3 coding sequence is TGTGCCAGCAGCGTAGGGACAGGGGGCGAATCAGAGACCCAGTACTTC. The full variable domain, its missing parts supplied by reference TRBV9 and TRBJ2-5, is DSGVTQTPKHLITATGQRVTLRCSPRSGDLSVYWYQQSLDQGLQFLIQYYNGEERAKGNILERFSAQQFPDLHSELNLSSLELGDSALYFCASSVGTGGESETQYFGPGTRLLVL.

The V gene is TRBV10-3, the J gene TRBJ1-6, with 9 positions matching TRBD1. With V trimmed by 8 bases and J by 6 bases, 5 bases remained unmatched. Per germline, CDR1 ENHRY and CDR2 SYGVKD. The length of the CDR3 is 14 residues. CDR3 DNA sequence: TGTGCCATCCGGGGACAGGGCTCTAATTCACCCCTCCACTTT. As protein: CAIRGQGSNSPLHF.